One sample yielded the 14 T cell receptor beta chains listed below, sequenced in a study of Tregs in tolerant kidney transplant recipients. The table came from immunoSEQ multiplex PCR; TCRdb's copy has only in-frame clones and leaves some out. The table records around 70,000 clones, around nine tenths of them present only once. The sample consisted of CD8+ T cells from blood, taken before the transplant. These receptors were collected from a human donor who received a combined kidney and bone marrow transplant.

This rearrangement joins TRBV9 to TRBJ2-7; D may be TRBD2 (6 bases). The CDR3 runs to 13 residues. The V end lost 4 bases, the J end lost 5 bases, and 13 bases lay between the germline ends. Germline-derived CDR1 and CDR2 are SGDLS and YYNGEE. The CDR3 region is CASSPGTVDEQYF. CDR3 DNA sequence: TGTGCCAGCAGCCCGGGGACTGTGGACGAGCAGTACTTC.

This clone is a singleton in its sample. The chain joins TRBV27 to TRBJ1-5; D is possibly TRBD1 (5 bases). Germline V gene data show CDR1 as MNHEY and CDR2 as SMNVEV (reference sequence). The CDR3 runs to 14 residues. Trimming removed 1 base from V and 5 bases from J, with 9 bases in between. This chain's CDR3 is CASSLWGVDQPQHF. Here the CDR3 DNA reads TGTGCCAGCAGTTTATGGGGGGTAGATCAGCCCCAGCATTTT.

This sequence joins TRBV19 and TRBJ1-5; possibly TRBD1 for D (5 bases). This CDR3 has 15 residues. Germline CDR1 is LNHDA and CDR2 is SQIVND (reference sequence). Trimming stripped 6 bases from V and 8 bases from J, with 20 bases between. CDR3 loop: CASSPWGRQTKPQHF. The DNA for the CDR3 is TGTGCCAGTAGCCCGTGGGGCAGGCAGACGAAGCCCCAGCATTTT.

The chain combines TRBV7-8 with TRBJ1-1, with unresolved D. CDR3 length: 15 amino acids. The germline V gene encodes CDR1 SGHVS and CDR2 FQNEAQ. V lost 2 bases to trimming and J lost 0 bases, with 10 bases between them. CDR3 loop: CASSLMAVVNTEAFF. Written as DNA, the CDR3 is TGTGCCAGCAGCTTAATGGCAGTTGTGAACACTGAAGCTTTCTTT.

This sequence joins TRBV9 and TRBJ2-6; D remains ambiguous. Looked up from germline, CDR1 is SGDLS and CDR2 is YYNGEE. Trimming pared 3 bases from V and 4 bases from J, leaving 11 bases between. This CDR3 comprises 15 residues. The CDR3 DNA reads as TGTGCCAGCAGCGAAACGAGCTCAGGGGCCAACGTCCTGACTTTC. Translated: CASSETSSGANVLTF.

V usage is TRBV5-5 and J usage is TRBJ2-7, with 9 bases identical to TRBD1. CDR1 and CDR2 from the germline V gene are SGHKS and YYEKEE (reference sequence). The CDR3 loop spans 15 amino acids. Trimming at V came to 0 bases and at J to 3 bases, leaving 4 bases not matched to a gene. In nucleotides, the CDR3 is TGTGCCAGCAGCTTGGGCGCGACAGGGGGCTACGAGCAGTACTTC. Amino acid sequence: CASSLGATGGYEQYF.

In this sample, this clone turned up a few times. V usage is TRBV21-1 and J usage is TRBJ1-4; TRBD1 was called by the table and not checked on the DNA. TRBV21-1 is tagged as a pseudogene. CDR3 length equals 15 residues. The DNA of the CDR3 is TGTGCCAGCAGGCGGGACAGGGGGCGATGTGAAAAACTGTTTTTT. It encodes CASRRDRGRCEKLFF.

The CDR3 sequence is CASSLGRGHEQYF. The DNA for the CDR3 is TGTGCCAGCAGCTTGGGCAGGGGGCATGAGCAGTACTTC. This chain links TRBV13 with TRBJ2-7; the match to TRBD1 covers 8 bases. The V segment lost 3 bases and the J segment 7 bases; nucleotides outside the gene matches: 5. Germline V lookup: CDR1 PRHDT, CDR2 FYEKMQ (reference sequence). The CDR3 is 13 amino acids.

The chain has TRBV29-1 and TRBJ1-2, with D tentatively TRBD1 (5 bases). The CDR3 has 13 residues. CDR1 and CDR2 from the germline V gene are SQVTM and ANQGSEA. Deletions cut 3 bases from V and 2 bases from J, with 10 bases between. CDR3 bases: TGCAGCGTTGAGGGGGGGTCGAACTATGGCTACACCTTC. It yields the protein CSVEGGSNYGYTF.

CDR3 protein: CASSISGSTEAFF. CDR3 coding DNA: TGTGCCAGTAGTATTTCGGGGAGCACTGAAGCTTTCTTT. This rearrangement joins TRBV19 to TRBJ1-1; no clear D. The V gene's germline CDR1 is LNHDA and CDR2 SQIVND (reference sequence). This CDR3 comprises 13 residues. Trimming pared 3 bases from V and 4 bases from J, leaving 9 bases between.

The rearrangement uses TRBV9 and TRBJ2-3; 8 bases align to TRBD1. Germline CDR1 is SGDLS and CDR2 is YYNGEE. V shed 3 bases, J shed 2 bases, and the junction held 2 bases outside the gene matches. The CDR3 consists of 14 residues. This chain's CDR3 is CASSEGQVTDTQYF. DNA for the CDR3: TGTGCCAGCAGCGAGGGACAGGTCACAGATACGCAGTATTTT.

This clone appeared a single time. The V gene is TRBV5-8, the J gene TRBJ1-1; D possibly corresponds to TRBD1 (6 bases). The CDR3 length is 15 residues. Trimming took 0 bases from V and 4 from J, leaving 13 bases between them. The germline gives CDR1 SGHTS, CDR2 YDEGEE. As DNA, the CDR3 is TGTGCCAGCAGCTTGGCCGGGGGGCTGGGCACTGAAGCTTTCTTT. It specifies CASSLAGGLGTEAFF.

J is TRBJ1-2 and V is TRBV30; no clear D gene. V dropped 1 base and J dropped 7 bases, with 7 bases sitting between them. This CDR3 is 11 amino acids long. Per the germline V gene, CDR1 is GTSNPN and CDR2 is SVGIG (reference sequence). The CDR3 DNA sequence: TGTGCCTGGAGTGCTCCCGGTGGCTACACCTTC. This sequence encodes CAWSAPGGYTF.

The V gene is TRBV21-1, the J gene TRBJ1-1; the table names TRBD1, a call not compared with the DNA. TRBV21-1 is a known pseudogene. CDR3 length equals 18 residues. CDR3 DNA: TGTGCCAGCAGCAAACCCCCTGGGCGTTATAAATTCGACACTGAAGCTTTCTTT. Its protein is CASSKPPGRYKFDTEAFF.